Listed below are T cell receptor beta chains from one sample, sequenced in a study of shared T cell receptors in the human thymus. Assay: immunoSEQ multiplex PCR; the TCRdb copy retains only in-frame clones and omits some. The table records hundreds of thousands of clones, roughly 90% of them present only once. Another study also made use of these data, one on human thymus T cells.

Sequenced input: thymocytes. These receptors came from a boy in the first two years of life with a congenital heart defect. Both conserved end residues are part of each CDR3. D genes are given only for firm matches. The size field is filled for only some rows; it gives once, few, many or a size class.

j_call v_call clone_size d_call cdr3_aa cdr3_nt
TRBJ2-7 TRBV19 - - CASSGRAPSGTLPYEQYF TGTGCCAGTAGTGGTCGGGCCCCTTCAGGGACTTTGCCCTACGAGCAGTACTTC
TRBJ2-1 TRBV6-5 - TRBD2 CASSYSSGGGNEQFF TGTGCCAGCAGTTACTCTAGCGGGGGTGGGAATGAGCAGTTCTTC
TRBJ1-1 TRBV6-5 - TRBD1 CASSYADRENTEAFF TGTGCCAGCAGTTACGCCGACAGGGAGAACACTGAAGCTTTCTTT
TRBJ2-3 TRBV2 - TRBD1 CASRPGQAADTQYF TGTGCCAGCAGACCGGGACAGGCCGCTGACACGCAGTATTTT
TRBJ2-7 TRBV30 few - CAWSVPGLKIEYF TGTGCCTGGAGTGTACCCGGACTCAAAATCGAGTACTTC
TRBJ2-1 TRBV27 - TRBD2 CASSRSSGAYNEQFF TGTGCCAGCAGTCGCTCTAGCGGGGCATACAATGAGCAGTTCTTC
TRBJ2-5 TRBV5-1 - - CASSAAMRAETQYF TGCGCCAGCAGCGCGGCCATGAGGGCGGAGACCCAGTACTTC
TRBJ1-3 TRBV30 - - CAWSVQRAGNTIYF TGTGCCTGGAGTGTTCAGCGTGCCGGAAACACCATATATTTT
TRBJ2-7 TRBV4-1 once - CASSQELVHEQYF TGCGCCAGCAGCCAAGAGCTAGTCCACGAGCAGTACTTC
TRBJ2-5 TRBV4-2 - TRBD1 CASSPRAQGQETQYF TGTGCCAGCAGCCCGAGGGCACAGGGGCAAGAGACCCAGTACTTC
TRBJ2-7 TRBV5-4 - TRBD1 CASSYGQGKAYEQYF TGTGCCAGCAGCTACGGACAGGGAAAGGCCTACGAGCAGTACTTC
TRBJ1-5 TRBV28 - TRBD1 CASSLPNRGRDQPQHF TGTGCCAGCAGTTTACCCAACAGGGGCCGAGATCAGCCCCAGCATTTT
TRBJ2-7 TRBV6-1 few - CASKMDSSQIYEQYF TGTGCCAGCAAGATGGACTCATCGCAGATTTACGAGCAGTACTTC
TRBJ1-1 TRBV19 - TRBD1 CASRAPGQGSNFLNTEAFF TGTGCCAGTAGAGCTCCGGGACAGGGATCTAATTTCCTGAACACTGAAGCTTTCTTT
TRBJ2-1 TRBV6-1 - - CASSEARNSYNEQFF TGTGCCAGCAGTGAAGCGCGAAACTCCTACAATGAGCAGTTCTTC
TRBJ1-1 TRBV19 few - CASSIVREDNEAFF TGTGCCAGTAGTATTGTCCGGGAGGACAATGAAGCTTTCTTT
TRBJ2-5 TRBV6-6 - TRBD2 CASRGLADHFQETQYF TGTGCCAGCAGGGGACTAGCGGACCACTTCCAAGAGACCCAGTACTTC
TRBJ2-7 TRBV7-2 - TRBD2 CASSFPRTSGRIEQYF TGTGCCAGCAGCTTCCCAAGGACTAGCGGGAGGATCGAGCAGTACTTC